The entry below gives a single T cell receptor (beta chain) sequence along with its context. There is no known antigen for this receptor. One base away there is no much larger clone; base qualities are not given. The CDR3, from cysteine to phenylalanine, totals 13 residues. The entry retains the CDR3 DNA only, 39 bases that are in frame from base 1. V drops 5 bases and J drops 4 bases, leaving 11 bases in between. The CDR1 and CDR2 encoded by the germline V gene (reference sequence) are LNHDA and SQIVND. The data originate from a study of cytotoxic CD8 clonotypes in ibrutinib-treated CLL (dated by TCRdb to 2020 to 2022). In the study overall: The cohort had 11 relapsed/refractory and around 16 treatment-naive patients; around 17 were IGHV unmutated. Cryopreserved peripheral blood mononuclear cells were obtained prior to treatment, at the time of response, and at either disease progression or sustained remission. On average, each sample yielded roughly 250,000 productive templates and tens of thousands of productive rearrangements. Every sample from remission and from progressive disease was obtained while the patients were still on ibrutinib. Longitudinal samples were obtainable from about 30% of the roughly 90 participants in the trial. Response samples were taken after a median of 12 months on treatment, ranging from about 6 to 36 months. Responses were partial in approximately 24 patients and complete in 2; after median approximately 69 months follow-up, about 14 stayed in remission and roughly twelve progressed. General conclusions and limits of the study: Public clonotypes were rare and either contracted or stayed stable during treatment, and the rise in clonality at ibrutinib response reflected the expansion of private clonotypes. Lymph node repertoires were not examined, and the timing of sampling was not matched between patients in sustained remission and those whose disease progressed. Clonality rose at ibrutinib response, remained stable during sustained remission, and dropped back toward baseline at progression. Baseline clonality exceeded that of age-matched healthy donors and correlated strongly with circulating CD8+ T-cell counts.

Explained via the paper, the time point label denotes: 12 months on ibrutinib. Roughly 1.9 micrograms of genomic DNA were extracted from cryopreserved PBMCs for TCR beta library preparation. Longitudinal blood samples from CLL patients on ibrutinib monotherapy underwent high-throughput TCR beta sequencing. The patients took part in an open-label, single-center phase 2 trial of ibrutinib monotherapy. A MiSeq instrument was used for deep resolution sequencing, which targeted depths ranging from 1 in 1 million up to 1 in 200,000 T cells, with coverage averaging 10x for each clonotype. TCR beta libraries were generated with the immunoSEQ hsTCRB Kit. Concerning the study's data processing: The data were analyzed with ImmunoSEQ Analyzer and ImmunoSEQ Data Assistant, and V, D and J gene assignments followed IMGT definitions. Clonality, which ranges from 0 to 1, was calculated by subtracting the normalized Shannon entropy of productive rearrangement frequencies from one. Only overrepresented clonotypes making up at least 0.05% of each patient's repertoire were included in the public clonotype analysis. Repertoires from roughly 13 age-matched healthy donors in immuneACCESS were used as clonality controls. This immuneACCESS table, as held by TCRdb, lists in-frame sequences with V and J called but not all clones. Of the missing ones, under half trace to an unresolved V gene in checked studies; the others have no known cause. Clonal size and the V and J genes are those of that table, whereas D and trimming came from the DNA. The table for this sample lists hundreds of thousands of clones; approximately 79% of them were counted only once. The ten largest clones add up to approximately 10% of the sample.

Recombination connected TRBV19 to TRBJ1-2; the D segment could be TRBD1, given 5 matching bases. The TCR sequence derives from a human donor with chronic lymphocytic leukemia. The specimen was PBMCs, collected after 12 months of ibrutinib treatment. CDR3 sequence: CASSEWGSYGYTF. The bases are TGTGCCAGTAGTGAATGGGGCAGCTATGGCTACACCTTC.